This T cell receptor (beta chain) is drawn from a study of T cell responses to AZD1222 COVID-19 vaccine. Study results and caveats: Spike-specific TCR breadth and depth were elevated following two AZD1222 doses. Only after the peak T cell response were repertoires sampled. Baseline seropositivity occurred in only 5 to 7 AZD1222 recipients.

Sequencing used immunoSEQ multiplex PCR; TCRdb keeps in-frame clones, though not all of them. The table records 150,000 to 180,000 clones, roughly nine tenths of them present only once. A word on this clone: Antigen: not known.

The receptor comes from an adult in good health. The sample here was peripheral blood, taken on day 0 of AZD1222 vaccination.

The CDR3 spells CASTPGGNYGYTF. The CDR3 region has the DNA TGTGCCAGTACCCCCGGGGGAAACTATGGCTACACCTTC. The chain is built from TRBV19 and TRBJ1-2; tentative D call: TRBD1 (5 bases). This CDR3 comprises 13 residues. Germline V gives CDR1 LNHDA, CDR2 SQIVND (reference sequence). V was cut by 7 bases and J by 2 bases, with 11 bases left in between.